Following are 19 T cell receptor beta chains from one sample sequenced in a study of T cell responses to AZD1222 COVID-19 vaccine. Here immunoSEQ multiplex PCR was the method, and the copy in TCRdb shows in-frame clones only, minus some. The sample yields some 87,000 clones, 80% to 90% seen once. Source: peripheral blood, taken on day 0 of AZD1222 vaccination. Receptors originate from an adult in good health.

J is TRBJ1-2 and V is TRBV7-9; TRBD1 agrees at 10 bases. Germline CDR1 and CDR2: SEHNR and FQNEAQ (reference sequence). CDR3 length: 18 amino acids. The V and J ends lost 1 base and 4 bases, in that order; junction bases with no gene match: 12. The chain's CDR3 is CASSLGSGTGVGGYGYTF. CDR3 bases: TGTGCCAGCAGCTTAGGTTCAGGGACAGGGGTTGGCGGCTATGGCTACACCTTC. Filled out from reference TRBV7-9 and TRBJ1-2, the complete variable domain reads DTGVSQNPRHKITKRGQNVTFRCDPISEHNRLYWYRQTLGQGPEFLTYFQNEAQLEKSRLLSDRFSAERPKGSFSTLEIQRTEQGDSAMYLCASSLGSGTGVGGYGYTFGSGTRLTVV.

The chain carries TRBV4-1 and TRBJ2-1, with D tentatively TRBD2 (6 bases). Germline assignment: CDR1 MGHRA and CDR2 YSYEKL. V dropped 4 bases and J dropped 0 bases, with 16 bases sitting between them. The CDR3 totals 17 residues. The CDR3, as DNA: TGCGCCAGCAGCCTTGGGGGGACGGTTAGCTCCTACAATGAGCAGTTCTTC. It translates to CASSLGGTVSSYNEQFF.

The V call is TRBV2, the J call TRBJ2-1; 7 nucleotides agree with TRBD2. V shed 5 bases, J shed 6 bases, and the junction held 16 bases outside the gene matches. Germline-derived CDR1 and CDR2 are SNHLY and FYNNEI. This CDR3 spans 17 amino acids. Here the CDR3 DNA reads TGTGCCAGCAGTCCACCCCTTACAGCGGGGAAGTCCAATGAGCAGTTCTTC. This translates into CASSPPLTAGKSNEQFF.

The chain carries TRBV14 and TRBJ1-1; D remains unclear. CDR3 size: 14 residues. The germline V gene encodes CDR1 SGHDN and CDR2 FVKESK. The V and J ends lost 1 base and 4 bases respectively, with 10 bases between them. The CDR3 loop reads CASSQGSWSTEAFF. In DNA, the CDR3 is TGTGCCAGCAGCCAAGGGTCTTGGAGCACTGAAGCTTTCTTT.

The chain combines TRBV7-9 with TRBJ1-6; no definite D call. The V end lost 2 bases, the J end lost 0 bases, and 8 bases lay between the germline ends. The germline V gene has CDR1 SEHNR and CDR2 FQNEAQ (reference sequence). This CDR3 spans 16 amino acids. The chain's CDR3 is CASSLFPSSYNSPLHF. The DNA of the CDR3 is TGTGCCAGCAGCTTATTTCCCAGCTCCTATAATTCACCCCTCCACTTT.

The chain combines TRBV7-8 with TRBJ2-2, with D tentatively TRBD1 (6 bases). Germline CDR1 reads SGHVS; CDR2 reads FQNEAQ. The CDR3 length is 16 residues. V lost 2 bases, J lost 2 bases, and 12 bases lay in between. The CDR3 bases are TGTGCCAGCAGCTTATATGGGACATTAAACACCGGGGAGCTGTTTTTT. It encodes CASSLYGTLNTGELFF.

The V gene is TRBV19, the J gene TRBJ2-1; maybe TRBD1 (5 bases). CDR1 is LNHDA and CDR2 is SQIVND in the germline V gene (reference sequence). Trimming pared 5 bases from V and 1 base from J, leaving 18 bases between. The CDR3 spans 17 residues. The CDR3 nucleotides are TGTGCCAGTAGTGTATCACCCGGACAACCGTCCTACAATGAGCAGTTCTTC. Its protein is CASSVSPGQPSYNEQFF.

V usage is TRBV30 and J usage is TRBJ2-5; possibly TRBD2 for D (6 bases). Trimming shortened V by 4 bases and J by 5 bases, and 35 bases separated the two germline ends. CDR3 length: 20 residues. Germline V lookup: CDR1 GTSNPN, CDR2 SVGIG (reference sequence). CDR3: CAWNALDPSRRGFWGETQYF. CDR3 DNA sequence: TGTGCCTGGAATGCCCTGGACCCCAGTCGTCGGGGGTTTTGGGGGGAGACCCAGTACTTC.

This rearrangement joins TRBV28 to TRBJ2-3; 8 positions match TRBD2. The trim removed 6 bases at V and 4 bases at J, leaving 9 bases unmatched. The CDR3 covers 15 residues. Germline CDR1 and CDR2: MDHEN and SYDVKM. CDR3 coding DNA: TGTGCCAGCAGCCCAGCGGGAGTCGTCGCAGATACGCAGTATTTT. This gives the protein CASSPAGVVADTQYF.

The V gene is TRBV18, the J gene TRBJ1-1; possibly TRBD1 for D (5 bases). CDR1 and CDR2 (germline): KGHSH, LQKENI. This CDR3 has 14 amino acids. V was pared by 6 bases and J by 7 bases, with 18 bases between. In DNA, the CDR3 is TGTGCCAGCTCCCCCCGGACATGGGGACGTGAAGCTTTCTTT. Its protein product is CASSPRTWGREAFF.

The chain recombines TRBV3-1 (or the pseudogene TRBV3-2) with TRBJ2-2; D uncertain. The germline V gene has CDR1 LGHDT and CDR2 YNNKEL (reference sequence). Trimming removed 5 bases from V and 3 bases from J, with 4 bases in between. The CDR3 runs 12 residues. The CDR3 bases are TGTGCCAGCAGCTTTGACACCGGGGAGCTGTTTTTT. Its protein product is CASSFDTGELFF.

V is TRBV5-4 and J is TRBJ2-3, with D perhaps assigned TRBD1 or TRBD2 (5 bases each). With 1 base removed from V and 1 base from J, the gap between germline ends came to 10 bases. The CDR3 has 15 residues. The germline V gene encodes CDR1 SGHNT and CDR2 YYREEE (reference sequence). CDR3 coding DNA: TGTGCCAGCAGCTTGAAATGGGACGGCACAGATACGCAGTATTTT. This encodes CASSLKWDGTDTQYF.

The V call is TRBV19, the J call TRBJ2-7, with 10 bases that match TRBD1. The CDR3 length is 15 residues. V gave up 10 bases and J gave up 4 bases; unmatched junction bases: 13. Germline loops: CDR1 LNHDA, CDR2 SQIVND (reference sequence). The CDR3 here is CATKKPGTGEYEQYF. The CDR3 nucleotides read TGTGCCACCAAAAAACCCGGGACAGGGGAGTACGAGCAGTACTTC.

CDR3 region: CASSPGSRDTQYF. The CDR3 region has the DNA TGTGCCAGCAGCCCCGGGTCACGAGATACGCAGTATTTT. This chain connects TRBV11-3 to TRBJ2-3; D unresolved. With 5 bases removed from V and 5 bases from J, the gap between germline ends came to 11 bases. This CDR3 region has 13 residues. The germline gives CDR1 SGHNT, CDR2 YENEEA.

The chain carries TRBV28 and TRBJ2-7, with D perhaps TRBD2 (7 bases). Germline CDR1 is MDHEN and CDR2 is SYDVKM. The CDR3 length is 15 residues. Trimming took off 7 bases at V and 0 bases at J, with 16 bases between the two ends. The CDR3 is CASTLGGLGSYEQYF. In DNA, the CDR3 is TGTGCCAGCACCCTCGGGGGGCTAGGCTCCTACGAGCAGTACTTC.

The rearrangement links TRBV24-1 to TRBJ2-2; 8 bases match TRBD2. Losses at the gene ends were 8 bases for V and 1 base for J; bases not matched to a gene: 2. Germline values: CDR1 KGHDR, CDR2 SFDVKD. This CDR3 region has 14 residues. The CDR3 loop is CATNSGGNTGELFF. In nucleotides, the CDR3 is TGTGCCACCAACAGCGGGGGGAACACCGGGGAGCTGTTTTTT.

The V and J genes are TRBV7-9 and TRBJ2-1, with D possibly TRBD2 on 7 matching bases. Germline V gives CDR1 SEHNR, CDR2 FQNEAQ (reference sequence). CDR3 size: 15 residues. V lost 8 bases and J lost 8, with 22 bases in between. In DNA, the CDR3 is TGTGCCAGCGCCGGGGGCGGGAGTAACTTCGATGAGCAGTTCTTC. Translating gives CASAGGGSNFDEQFF. The variable domain in full, with the rest retrieved from reference TRBV7-9 and TRBJ2-1, is DTGVSQNPRHKITKRGQNVTFRCDPISEHNRLYWYRQTLGQGPEFLTYFQNEAQLEKSRLLSDRFSAERPKGSFSTLEIQRTEQGDSAMYLCASAGGGSNFDEQFFGPGTRLTVL.

V and J are TRBV3-1 (or the pseudogene TRBV3-2) and TRBJ2-1, with 8 bases aligning to TRBD2. Trimming at V came to 8 bases and at J to 7 bases, leaving 10 bases not matched to a gene. Germline V gives CDR1 LGHDT, CDR2 YNNKEL (reference sequence). The CDR3 runs 14 residues. CDR3 sequence reads: CASYQAGVVNEQFF. The CDR3 region has the DNA TGTGCCAGCTACCAAGCGGGAGTGGTAAATGAGCAGTTCTTC.

This chain uses TRBV29-1 with TRBJ2-7; TRBD2 aligns across 12 bases. Germline V lookup: CDR1 SQVTM, CDR2 ANQGSEA. Trimming took 8 bases from V and 7 from J; bases not matched to a gene: 15. The length of the CDR3 is 15 residues. CDR3 sequence: CSTQKLAGGPWEQYF. The CDR3 nucleotides are TGCAGCACCCAAAAACTAGCGGGAGGACCATGGGAGCAGTACTTC.